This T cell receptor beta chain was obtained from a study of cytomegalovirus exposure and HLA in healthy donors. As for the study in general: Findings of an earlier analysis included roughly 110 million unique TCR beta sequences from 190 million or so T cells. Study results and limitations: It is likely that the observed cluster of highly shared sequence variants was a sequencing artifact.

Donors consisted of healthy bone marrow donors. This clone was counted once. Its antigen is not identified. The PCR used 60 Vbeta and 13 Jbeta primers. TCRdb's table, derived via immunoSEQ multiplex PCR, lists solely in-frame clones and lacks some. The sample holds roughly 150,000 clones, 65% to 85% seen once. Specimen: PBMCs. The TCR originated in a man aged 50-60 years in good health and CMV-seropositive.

This chain's CDR3 is CASSTPARGPKDEQFF. The CDR3 nucleotides read TGTGCCAGTAGTACCCCCGCCAGGGGGCCTAAGGATGAGCAGTTCTTC. The chain has TRBV19 and TRBJ2-1, with 8 bases lining up with TRBD1. The junction had 13 bases not matched to a gene; V was cut back by 4 bases and J by 8 bases. The germline gives CDR1 LNHDA, CDR2 SQIVND (reference sequence). This CDR3 region has 16 residues.